These 16 T cell receptor beta chains were sequenced from one sample in a study of human T cells and chemical hapten exposure. Time point described: patch test 1, 2 weeks after DPC sensitization. Treatment indicated: therapeutic diphenylcyclopropenone sensitization with weekly scalp DPC. Each CDR3 protein gets one entry after TCRdb re-called the RACE reads with MiXCR. The repertoire holds around 380,000 distinct CDR3 sequences, with 4% to 5.5% as singletons. This specimen was whole blood, taken in connection with sensitization to the hapten diphenylcyclopropenone (DPC). Receptors were obtained from a woman aged 45 to 65 with alopecia areata. Some clones in this sample may be carry-over from other donors' samples.

In its sample, this clonotype was seen a few times. This rearrangement joins TRBV20-1 to TRBJ2-3; 9 bases fit TRBD2. Losses at the gene ends were 5 bases for V and 4 bases for J; bases not matched to a gene: 7. Germline V gene lookup returns CDR1 DFQATT and CDR2 SNEGSKA (reference sequence). This CDR3 is built from 14 residues. CDR3: CSAYNSGRADTQYF. The CDR3 DNA reads as TGCAGTGCTTACAATAGCGGGAGAGCAGATACGCAGTATTTT.

The gene calls are TRBV5-1 and TRBJ1-5, with D perhaps TRBD1 (6 bases). This CDR3 spans 15 amino acids. CDR1 is SGHRS, CDR2 YFSETQ, per germline. With 0 bases removed from V and 6 bases from J, the gap between germline ends came to 13 bases. The CDR3, as DNA: TGCGCCAGCAGCTTGGCAGGGGATCGTGGTCAGCCCCAGCATTTT. Protein: CASSLAGDRGQPQHF.

The table lists this clonotype with many counts. The genes are TRBV20-1 and TRBJ2-1; D might be TRBD1 (5 bases). V was shortened by 6 bases and J by 7 bases, with 13 bases between the two germline ends. The CDR3 is 12 residues long. Germline lookup yields CDR1 DFQATT and CDR2 SNEGSKA (reference sequence). The CDR3 here is CSAERQGNEQFF. The CDR3 DNA reads as TGCAGTGCCGAGCGCCAGGGAAATGAGCAGTTCTTC.

At least ten counts were recorded for this clonotype. V and J are TRBV27 and TRBJ1-4; 7 nucleotides agree with TRBD1. The V segment lost 3 bases and the J segment 4 bases; nucleotides outside the gene matches: 2. The CDR3 length is 14 residues. Germline V CDR1 and CDR2: MNHEY, SMNVEV (reference sequence). CDR3 protein: CASSFSGGNEKLFF. DNA of the CDR3: TGTGCCAGCAGTTTTTCAGGGGGTAATGAAAAACTGTTTTTT.

In this sample, this clonotype turned up a few times. The J gene is TRBJ2-7, the V gene TRBV6-5; D might be TRBD1 (5 bases). This CDR3 contains 13 residues. V was shortened by 1 base and J by 6 bases, with 10 bases between the two germline ends. Germline V gene lookup returns CDR1 MNHEY and CDR2 SVGAGI. CDR3 sequence reads: CASSYFQGSEQYF. DNA for the CDR3: TGTGCCAGCAGTTACTTTCAGGGAAGCGAGCAGTACTTC.

This clonotype occurred many times. CDR3: CASTRGQPKETQYF. DNA for the CDR3: TGTGCCAGCACCAGGGGACAGCCCAAAGAGACCCAGTACTTC. V usage is TRBV6-9 and J usage is TRBJ2-5, with 7 bases fitting TRBD1. Trimming took 7 bases from V and 3 from J; bases not matched to a gene: 8. The CDR3 spans 14 residues. In germline, CDR1 is MNHGY, CDR2 SVAAGI.

This clonotype was counted at least ten times. This chain uses TRBV5-1 with TRBJ2-7; D may be TRBD1 (5 bases). This CDR3 region has 13 residues. Looked up from germline, CDR1 is SGHRS and CDR2 is YFSETQ. The V and J ends lost 1 base and 4 bases respectively, with 9 bases between them. The CDR3 nucleotides are TGCGCCAGCAGCTTGTGGGCAGGGTACGAGCAGTACTTC. Protein: CASSLWAGYEQYF.

The chain couples TRBV5-1 to TRBJ2-7, with 11 bases matching TRBD2. The CDR3 is 16 residues long. Germline lookup yields CDR1 SGHRS and CDR2 YFSETQ. The V segment lost 0 bases and the J segment 2 bases; nucleotides outside the gene matches: 4. DNA of the CDR3: TGCGCCAGCAGCTTGGTTCTAGCGGGAGGCACCTACGAGCAGTACTTC. This sequence encodes CASSLVLAGGTYEQYF. The complete variable domain, with remaining parts taken from reference TRBV5-1 and TRBJ2-7, reads KAGVTQTPRYLIKTRGQQVTLSCSPISGHRSVSWYQQTPGQGLQFLFEYFSETQRNKGNFPGRFSGRQFSNSRSEMNVSTLELGDSALYLCASSLVLAGGTYEQYFGPGTRLTVT.

V usage is TRBV7-2 and J usage is TRBJ2-3, with no clear D. CDR3 length equals 14 residues. The germline CDR1 and CDR2 sequences are SGHTA and FQGNSA. The V end lost 5 bases, the J end lost 7 bases, and 16 bases lay between the germline ends. CDR3 in amino acids: CASSPAGSTNTQYF. As DNA, the CDR3 is TGTGCCAGCAGCCCGGCTGGCAGCACGAATACGCAGTATTTT.

This clonotype was observed at least ten times. The rearrangement joins TRBV5-1 to TRBJ1-2; D is unclear. This CDR3 has 13 amino acids. Between the trimmed V and J ends, which lost 4 bases and 6 bases, there was a span of 13 bases. Per the germline V gene, CDR1 is SGHRS and CDR2 is YFSETQ. The CDR3: CASSPHQRDGYTF. CDR3 DNA sequence: TGCGCCAGCAGCCCACACCAGCGAGATGGCTACACCTTC.

This chain uses TRBV6-5 with TRBJ1-1, with a possible D match to TRBD1 (6 bases). The CDR3 spans 12 residues. Germline CDR1 and CDR2: MNHEY and SVGAGI. Trimming removed 6 bases from V and 8 bases from J, with 13 bases in between. This CDR3 is CASRDRYWEAFF. In DNA form, the CDR3 reads TGTGCCAGCAGGGACAGATATTGGGAAGCTTTCTTT.

The J gene is TRBJ2-7, the V gene TRBV25-1, with D unresolved. V shed 1 base and J shed 5 bases, with 9 bases lying between them. The CDR3 consists of 13 residues. Germline V lookup: CDR1 MGHDK, CDR2 SYGVNS. CDR3 nucleotide sequence: TGTGCCAGCAGTGAATGGCAGGTAAACGAGCAGTACTTC. Its protein product is CASSEWQVNEQYF.

The genes are TRBV6-1 and TRBJ1-1; the D is unclear. This CDR3 has 13 amino acids. CDR1 is MNHNS, CDR2 SASEGT, per germline. Trimming stripped 7 bases from V and 3 bases from J, with 12 bases between. The CDR3 region is CASKEGIDTEAFF. The CDR3, as DNA: TGTGCCAGCAAGGAGGGCATTGACACTGAAGCTTTCTTT.

This clonotype has a handful of counts. This chain connects TRBV11-3 to TRBJ1-5; TRBD1 is a possible D gene (6 bases). The CDR3 covers 15 residues. V dropped 0 bases and J dropped 5 bases, with 11 bases sitting between them. CDR1 SGHNT and CDR2 YENEEA come from the germline V gene. The CDR3 DNA sequence: TGTGCCAGCAGCTTAGAGAGGGACACGGATCAGCCCCAGCATTTT. This encodes CASSLERDTDQPQHF.

This clonotype was detected a few times. This chain uses TRBV6-5 with TRBJ1-6; no firm D call. Germline-derived CDR1 and CDR2 are MNHEY and SVGAGI. V was pared by 7 bases and J by 5 bases, with 6 bases between. CDR3 length equals 12 residues. The CDR3 region has the DNA TGTGCCAGCACCGGGAATAATTCACCCCTCCACTTT. Translated: CASTGNNSPLHF.

In its sample, this clonotype was seen many times. V is TRBV27 and J is TRBJ2-2, with D possibly TRBD1 on 6 matching bases. V was shortened by 2 bases and J by 6 bases, with 7 bases between the two germline ends. Germline V gene data show CDR1 as MNHEY and CDR2 as SMNVEV (reference sequence). This CDR3 contains 13 residues. The CDR3 DNA is TGTGCCAGCAGTTTAACAGGGCCCGGGGAGCTGTTTTTT. This codes for CASSLTGPGELFF.